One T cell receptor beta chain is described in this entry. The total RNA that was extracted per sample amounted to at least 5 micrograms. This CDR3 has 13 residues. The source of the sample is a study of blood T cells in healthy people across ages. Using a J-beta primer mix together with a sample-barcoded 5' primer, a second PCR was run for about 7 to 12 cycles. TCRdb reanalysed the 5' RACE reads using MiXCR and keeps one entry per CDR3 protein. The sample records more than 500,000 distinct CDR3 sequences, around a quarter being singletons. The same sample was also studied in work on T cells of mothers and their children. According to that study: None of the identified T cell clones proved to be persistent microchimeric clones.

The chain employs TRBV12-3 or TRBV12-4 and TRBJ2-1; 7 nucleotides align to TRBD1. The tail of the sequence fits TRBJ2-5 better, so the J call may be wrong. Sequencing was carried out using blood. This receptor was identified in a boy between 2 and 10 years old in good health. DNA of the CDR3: TGTGCCAGCAGCAGGGGACAGCCCGACTTCCAGTACTTC. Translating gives CASSRGQPDFQYF.